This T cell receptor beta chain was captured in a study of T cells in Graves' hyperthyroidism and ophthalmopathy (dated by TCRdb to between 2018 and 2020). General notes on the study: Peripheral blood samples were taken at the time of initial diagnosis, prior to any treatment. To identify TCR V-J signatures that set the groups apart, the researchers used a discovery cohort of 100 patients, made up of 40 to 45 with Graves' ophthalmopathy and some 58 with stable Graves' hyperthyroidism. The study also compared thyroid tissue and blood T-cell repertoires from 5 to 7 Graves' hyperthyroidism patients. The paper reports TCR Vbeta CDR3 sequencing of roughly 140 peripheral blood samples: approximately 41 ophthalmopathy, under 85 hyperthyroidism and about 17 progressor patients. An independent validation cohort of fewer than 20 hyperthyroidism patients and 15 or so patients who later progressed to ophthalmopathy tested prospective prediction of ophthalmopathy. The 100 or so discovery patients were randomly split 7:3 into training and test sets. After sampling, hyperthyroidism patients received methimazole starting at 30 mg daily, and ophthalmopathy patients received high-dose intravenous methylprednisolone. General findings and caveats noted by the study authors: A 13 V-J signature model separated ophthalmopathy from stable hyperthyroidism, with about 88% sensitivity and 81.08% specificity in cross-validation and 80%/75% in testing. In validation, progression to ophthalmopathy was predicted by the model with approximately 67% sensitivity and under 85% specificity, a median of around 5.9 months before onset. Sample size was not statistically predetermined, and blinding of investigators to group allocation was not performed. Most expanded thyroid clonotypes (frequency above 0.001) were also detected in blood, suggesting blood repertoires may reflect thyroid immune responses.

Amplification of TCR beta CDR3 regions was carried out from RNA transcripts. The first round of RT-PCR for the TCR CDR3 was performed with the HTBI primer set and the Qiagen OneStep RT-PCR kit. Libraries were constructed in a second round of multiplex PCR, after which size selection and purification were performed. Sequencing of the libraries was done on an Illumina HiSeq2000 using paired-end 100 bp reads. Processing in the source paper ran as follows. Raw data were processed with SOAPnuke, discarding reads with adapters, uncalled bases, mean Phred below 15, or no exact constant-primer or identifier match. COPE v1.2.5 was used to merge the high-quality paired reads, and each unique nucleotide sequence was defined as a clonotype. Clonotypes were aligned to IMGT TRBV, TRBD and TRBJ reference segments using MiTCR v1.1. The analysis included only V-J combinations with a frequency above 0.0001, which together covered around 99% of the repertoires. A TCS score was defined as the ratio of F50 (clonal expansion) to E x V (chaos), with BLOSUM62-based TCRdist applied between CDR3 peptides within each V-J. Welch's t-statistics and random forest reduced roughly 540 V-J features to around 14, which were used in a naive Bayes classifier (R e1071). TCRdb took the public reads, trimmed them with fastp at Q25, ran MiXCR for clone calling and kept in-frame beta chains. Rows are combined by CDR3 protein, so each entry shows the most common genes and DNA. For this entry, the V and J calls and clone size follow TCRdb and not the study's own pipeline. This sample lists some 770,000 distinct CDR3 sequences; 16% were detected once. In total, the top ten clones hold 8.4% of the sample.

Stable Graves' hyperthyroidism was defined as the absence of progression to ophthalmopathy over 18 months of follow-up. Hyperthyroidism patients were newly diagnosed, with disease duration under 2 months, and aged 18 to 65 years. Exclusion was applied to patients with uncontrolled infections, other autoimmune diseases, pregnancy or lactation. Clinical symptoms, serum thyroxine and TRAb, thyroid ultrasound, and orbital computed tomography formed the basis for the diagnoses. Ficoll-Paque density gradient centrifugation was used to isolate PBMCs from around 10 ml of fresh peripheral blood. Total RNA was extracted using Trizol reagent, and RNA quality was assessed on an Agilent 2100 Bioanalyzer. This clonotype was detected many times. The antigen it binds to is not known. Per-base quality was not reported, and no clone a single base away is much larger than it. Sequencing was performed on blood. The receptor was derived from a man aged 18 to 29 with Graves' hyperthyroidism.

Read as DNA, the sequence is TGTGCCAGCAGCCTAGGGGCGGGACCTCCCTACAATGAGCAGTTCTTC. The translation is CASSLGAGPPYNEQFF. The rearrangement joined TRBV11-3 to TRBJ2-1, with TRBD2 perhaps the D gene, on 6 matching bases. The junction shows trimming of 5 bases on V and 2 bases on J, plus 16 bases between the germline ends. The germline V gene provides CDR1 SGHNT and CDR2 YENEEA. The CDR3 covers 16 residues, taking in both the cysteine and the phenylalanine. Here the CDR3 DNA is all that survives: 48 bases in frame from base 1.